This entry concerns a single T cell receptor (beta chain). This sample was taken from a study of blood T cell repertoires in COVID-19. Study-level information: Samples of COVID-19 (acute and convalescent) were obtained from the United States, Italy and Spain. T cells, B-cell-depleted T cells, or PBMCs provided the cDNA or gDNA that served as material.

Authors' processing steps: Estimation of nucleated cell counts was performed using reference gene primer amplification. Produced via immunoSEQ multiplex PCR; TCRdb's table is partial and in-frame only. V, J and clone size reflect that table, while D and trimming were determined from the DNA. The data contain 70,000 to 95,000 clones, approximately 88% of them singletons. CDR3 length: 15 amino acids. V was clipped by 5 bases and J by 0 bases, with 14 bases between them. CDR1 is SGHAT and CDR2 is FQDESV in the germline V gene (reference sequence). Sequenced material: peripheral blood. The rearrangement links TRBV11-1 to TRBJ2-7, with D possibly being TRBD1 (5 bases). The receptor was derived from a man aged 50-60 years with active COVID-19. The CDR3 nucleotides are TGTGCCAGCAGCCACGGCAGACAGAGCTCCTACGAGCAGTACTTC. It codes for CASSHGRQSSYEQYF.